These 15 T cell receptor beta chains were all obtained from the same sample, sequenced in a study of T-cell reconstitution after alpha-beta-depleted transplantation in children. As it was prepared, the TCRbeta library received unique molecular identifiers. TCRdb recomputed calls from the PCR reads with MiXCR, one row per CDR3 protein. Among roughly 500,000 distinct CDR3 sequences listed, around a third were seen once. The sequences come from PBMCs from the stem cell graft donor, collected from the stem cell graft. These receptors all stem from a human donor who donated a stem cell graft to a child with aplastic anemia.

This clonotype was picked up one time. The J gene is TRBJ2-1, the V gene TRBV3-1; D might be TRBD2 (6 bases). Germline CDR1 is LGHDT and CDR2 is YNNKEL (reference sequence). Trimming shortened V by 4 bases and J by 2 bases, and 15 bases separated the two germline ends. The CDR3 extends over 16 amino acids. The CDR3 reads CASSPRGGGTYNEQFF. CDR3 bases: TGTGCCAGCAGCCCTAGGGGCGGAGGGACCTACAATGAGCAGTTCTTC.

The chain employs TRBV6-2 or TRBV6-3 and TRBJ2-7, with TRBD2 identical over 13 bases. Germline V gives CDR1 MNHEY, CDR2 SVGEGT. This CDR3 has 20 amino acids. The V segment lost 2 bases and the J segment 4 bases; nucleotides outside the gene matches: 17. The DNA of the CDR3 is TGTGCCAGCAGTTACACCACCGGGACTAGCGGGACAGCGTCAATATACGAGCAGTACTTC. Protein sequence: CASSYTTGTSGTASIYEQYF.

J is TRBJ2-5 and V is TRBV20-1; no clear D. Trimming removed 1 base at V and 2 bases at J, with 5 bases between. CDR1 and CDR2 from the germline V gene are DFQATT and SNEGSKA (reference sequence). The CDR3 runs 12 residues. In nucleotides, the CDR3 is TGCAGTGCTAGAGTCCGTCAAGAGACCCAGTACTTC. Its translation: CSARVRQETQYF.

The CDR3 DNA reads as TGTGCCAGCTCACCAGGGGTTCAACTTGGCTACACCTTC. This encodes CASSPGVQLGYTF. The J gene is TRBJ1-2, the V gene TRBV18; no reliable D call. The CDR3 has 13 residues. From germline, CDR1 is KGHSH and CDR2 LQKENI. The V gene lost 2 bases and the J gene lost 7 bases, with 11 bases spanning the gap.

CDR3 in DNA: TGTGCCAGTATGGGGACAGGGGGCCTTTATGGCTACACCTTC. Its protein product is CASMGTGGLYGYTF. The chain employs TRBV19 and TRBJ1-2; 12 bases match TRBD1. The ends lost 7 bases at V and 5 bases at J; junction bases unmatched: 5. The CDR3 is 14 amino acids. Per germline, CDR1 LNHDA and CDR2 SQIVND (reference sequence).

J is TRBJ1-1 and V is TRBV7-2; 7 positions agree with TRBD1. Germline loops: CDR1 SGHTA, CDR2 FQGNSA. V lost 1 base, J lost 5 bases, and 4 bases stayed unmatched. CDR3 length equals 14 residues. CDR3 bases: TGTGCCAGCAGCTTAGTTCAGGGGGTAACTGAAGCTTTCTTT. Protein sequence: CASSLVQGVTEAFF.

The chain joins TRBV29-1 to TRBJ1-5; D is unclear. Trimming removed 7 bases from V and 0 bases from J, with 7 bases in between. Germline V gene sequence: CDR1 SQVTM, CDR2 ANQGSEA. The CDR3 covers 12 residues. The DNA for the CDR3 is TGCAGCGGGATCTTTAGCAATCAGCCCCAGCATTTT. Amino acid sequence: CSGIFSNQPQHF.

This chain uses TRBV6-2 or TRBV6-3 with TRBJ2-2; 8 bases are shared with TRBD2. Germline CDR1 MNHEY, CDR2 SVGEGT. Losses at the gene ends were 6 bases for V and 6 bases for J; bases not matched to a gene: 12. The CDR3 consists of 16 residues. The CDR3 protein is CASSRARGLGPGELFF. CDR3 coding DNA: TGTGCCAGCAGCCGAGCCCGGGGACTAGGGCCCGGGGAGCTGTTTTTT.

The chain has TRBV6-2 or TRBV6-3 and TRBJ2-4; 7 bases match TRBD2. This CDR3 has 15 residues. Germline CDR1 reads MNHEY; CDR2 reads SVGEGT. Trimming cost V 6 bases and J 2 bases; bases outside gene matches: 7. The CDR3 DNA reads as TGTGCCAGCAGCCGACTAGCTCTATCCAAAAACATTCAGTACTTC. It encodes CASSRLALSKNIQYF.

There are many counts of this clonotype. This chain uses TRBV10-3 with TRBJ2-1; the match to TRBD2 covers 8 bases. Germline CDR1 ENHRY, CDR2 SYGVKD. The CDR3 sequence is 13 residues long. The J segment lost 6 bases and the V segment lost 2 bases, leaving 0 bases of the junction unmatched. CDR3 DNA sequence: TGTGCCATCAGTGAGGGGACTAGCAATGAGCAGTTCTTC. Translation gives CAISEGTSNEQFF.

The chain carries TRBV5-5 and TRBJ1-6; D gene unclear. V shed 3 bases and J shed 6 bases, with 13 bases lying between them. Per the germline V gene, CDR1 is SGHKS and CDR2 is YYEKEE (reference sequence). The CDR3 runs 15 residues. The CDR3 loop reads CASSSQLVANSPLHF. DNA for the CDR3: TGTGCCAGCAGCTCGCAATTAGTGGCTAATTCACCCCTCCACTTT.

The genes are TRBV2 and TRBJ1-1; D uncertain. Trimming took 3 bases from V and 0 from J, leaving 5 bases between them. This CDR3 has 13 residues. Germline V gene data show CDR1 as SNHLY and CDR2 as FYNNEI. The CDR3 protein is CASSDNLNTEAFF. The CDR3 nucleotides are TGTGCCAGCAGTGATAACCTGAACACTGAAGCTTTCTTT.

The chain couples TRBV11-1 to TRBJ2-3, with D maybe TRBD2 (6 bases). This CDR3 has 18 residues. The V and J ends lost 4 bases and 2 bases respectively, with 22 bases between them. In germline, CDR1 is SGHAT, CDR2 FQDESV (reference sequence). Here the CDR3 DNA reads TGTGCCAGCAGCTCTGCTGCCGGGACTCTCACAATCACAGATACGCAGTATTTT. As protein: CASSSAAGTLTITDTQYF.

This clonotype was seen only a few times. V and J are TRBV18 and TRBJ2-1, with D possibly called TRBD1 or TRBD2 (5 bases each). Per germline, CDR1 KGHSH and CDR2 LQKENI. This CDR3 has 15 residues. Trimming removed 1 base at V and 2 bases at J, with 9 bases between. The CDR3 here is CASSPRDVAYNEQFF. The DNA for the CDR3 is TGTGCCAGCTCACCACGGGACGTCGCCTACAATGAGCAGTTCTTC. Full variable domain (remainder filled in from reference TRBV18 and TRBJ2-1): NAGVMQNPRHLVRRRGQEARLRCSPMKGHSHVYWYRQLPEEGLKFMVYLQKENIIDESGMPKERFSAEFPKEGPSILRIQQVVRGDSAAYFCASSPRDVAYNEQFFGPGTRLTVL.

This clonotype was detected only a few times. This chain links TRBV11-2 with TRBJ2-1; D is undetermined. Germline lookup yields CDR1 SGHAT and CDR2 FQNNGV. The CDR3 has 15 amino acids. Trimming shortened V by 2 bases and J by 2 bases, and 10 bases separated the two germline ends. Here the CDR3 reads CASSLFDNTYNEQFF. The CDR3 nucleotides are TGTGCCAGCAGCTTATTTGACAATACCTACAATGAGCAGTTCTTC.